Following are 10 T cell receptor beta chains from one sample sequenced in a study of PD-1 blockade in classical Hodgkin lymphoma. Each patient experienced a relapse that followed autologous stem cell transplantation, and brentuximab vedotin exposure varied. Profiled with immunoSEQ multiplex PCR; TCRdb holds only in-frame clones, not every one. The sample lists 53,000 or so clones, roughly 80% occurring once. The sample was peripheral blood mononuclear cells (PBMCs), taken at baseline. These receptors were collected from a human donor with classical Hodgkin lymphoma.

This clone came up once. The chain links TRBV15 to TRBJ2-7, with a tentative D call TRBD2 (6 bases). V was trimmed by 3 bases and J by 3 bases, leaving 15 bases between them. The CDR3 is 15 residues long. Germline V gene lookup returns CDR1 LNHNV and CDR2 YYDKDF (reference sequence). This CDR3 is CATSRRPGLLYEQYV. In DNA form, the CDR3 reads TGTGCCACCAGCAGGCGTCCGGGACTGCTCTACGAGCAGTACGTC.

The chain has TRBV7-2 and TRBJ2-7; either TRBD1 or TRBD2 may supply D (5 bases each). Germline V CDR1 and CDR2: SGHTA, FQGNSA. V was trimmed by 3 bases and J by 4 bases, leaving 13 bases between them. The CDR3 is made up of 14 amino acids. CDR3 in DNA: TGTGCCAGCAGCTTCGGGACGAAAGTGTACGAGCAGTACTTC. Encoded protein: CASSFGTKVYEQYF.

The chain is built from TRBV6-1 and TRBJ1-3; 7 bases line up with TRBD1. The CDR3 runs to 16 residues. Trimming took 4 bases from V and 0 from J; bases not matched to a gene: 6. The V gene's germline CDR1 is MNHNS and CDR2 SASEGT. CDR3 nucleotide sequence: TGTGCCAGCAGTGCCCAGGGGGTGAGCTCTGGAAACACCATATATTTT. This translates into CASSAQGVSSGNTIYF.

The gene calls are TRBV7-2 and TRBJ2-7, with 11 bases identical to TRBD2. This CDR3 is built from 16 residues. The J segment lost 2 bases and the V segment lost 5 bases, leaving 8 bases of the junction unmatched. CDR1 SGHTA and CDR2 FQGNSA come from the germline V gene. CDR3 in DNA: TGTGCCAGCAGCCCGGAAAAACTAGCGGGAGCCTACGAGCAGTACTTC. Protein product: CASSPEKLAGAYEQYF.

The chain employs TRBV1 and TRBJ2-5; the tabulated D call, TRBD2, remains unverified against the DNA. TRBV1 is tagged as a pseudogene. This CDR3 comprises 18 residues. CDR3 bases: TGCACCAGCAGCCGCCAAGATTTGACGAGAAGCGGGAGCGAGACCCAGTACTTC. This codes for CTSSRQDLTRSGSETQYF.

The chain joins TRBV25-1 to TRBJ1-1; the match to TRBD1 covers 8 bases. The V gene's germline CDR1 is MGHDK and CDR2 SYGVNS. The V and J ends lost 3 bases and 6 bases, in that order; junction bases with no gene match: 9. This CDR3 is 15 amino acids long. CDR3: CASSDMRDRPPEAFF. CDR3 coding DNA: TGTGCCAGCAGTGATATGAGGGACAGGCCACCTGAAGCTTTCTTT.

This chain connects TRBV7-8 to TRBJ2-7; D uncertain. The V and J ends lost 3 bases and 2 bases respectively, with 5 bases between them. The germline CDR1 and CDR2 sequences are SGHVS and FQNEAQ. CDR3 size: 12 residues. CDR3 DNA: TGTGCCAGCAGCTTGTCAACCTACGAGCAGTACTTC. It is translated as CASSLSTYEQYF.

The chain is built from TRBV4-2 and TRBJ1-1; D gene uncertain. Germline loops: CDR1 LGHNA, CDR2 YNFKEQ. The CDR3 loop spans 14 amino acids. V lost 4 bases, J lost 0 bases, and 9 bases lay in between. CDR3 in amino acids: CASSLKGMNTEAFF. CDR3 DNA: TGTGCCAGCAGCCTCAAGGGAATGAACACTGAAGCTTTCTTT.

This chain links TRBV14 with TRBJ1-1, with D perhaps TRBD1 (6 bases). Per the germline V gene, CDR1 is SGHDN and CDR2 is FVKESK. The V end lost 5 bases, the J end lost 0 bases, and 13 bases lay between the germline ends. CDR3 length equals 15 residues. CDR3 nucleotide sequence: TGTGCCAGCAGCGGGCCAGGGGCCATGAACACTGAAGCTTTCTTT. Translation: CASSGPGAMNTEAFF.

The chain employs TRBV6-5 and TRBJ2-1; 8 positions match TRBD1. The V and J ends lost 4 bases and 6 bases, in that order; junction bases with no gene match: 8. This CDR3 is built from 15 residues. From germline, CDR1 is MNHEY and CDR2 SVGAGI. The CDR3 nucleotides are TGTGCCAGCAGTTCTTCCGGGACAGGTAGCAATGAGCAGTTCTTC. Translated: CASSSSGTGSNEQFF.